This T cell receptor (beta chain) was sequenced during a study of vaccination and CD4 T cells after COVID-19. As for this clonotype: Its target is unknown.

An Oncomine TCR Beta short-read assay was used to sequence the DNA from cultured CD4+ T cells. MiXCR, run by TCRdb on the PCR reads, gives a single entry per CDR3 protein. Here the sample spans around 18,000 distinct CDR3 sequences, around 40% being singletons. The treatment here: roughly 11-day PBMC culture with coronavirus spike peptide pools or control peptides (ViraFEST assay). Germline V gives CDR1 GTSNPN, CDR2 SVGIG (reference sequence). There are 13 residues in the CDR3. V lost 4 bases to trimming and J lost 2 bases, with 10 bases between them. This chain links TRBV30 with TRBJ2-3; no firm D call. This TCR came from a human donor who had recovered from COVID-19. Material for sequencing was CD4+ T cells from blood, cultured in vitro. Here the CDR3 DNA reads TGTGCCTGGACTTCTAGACCCACAGATACGCAGTATTTT. Translation gives CAWTSRPTDTQYF.